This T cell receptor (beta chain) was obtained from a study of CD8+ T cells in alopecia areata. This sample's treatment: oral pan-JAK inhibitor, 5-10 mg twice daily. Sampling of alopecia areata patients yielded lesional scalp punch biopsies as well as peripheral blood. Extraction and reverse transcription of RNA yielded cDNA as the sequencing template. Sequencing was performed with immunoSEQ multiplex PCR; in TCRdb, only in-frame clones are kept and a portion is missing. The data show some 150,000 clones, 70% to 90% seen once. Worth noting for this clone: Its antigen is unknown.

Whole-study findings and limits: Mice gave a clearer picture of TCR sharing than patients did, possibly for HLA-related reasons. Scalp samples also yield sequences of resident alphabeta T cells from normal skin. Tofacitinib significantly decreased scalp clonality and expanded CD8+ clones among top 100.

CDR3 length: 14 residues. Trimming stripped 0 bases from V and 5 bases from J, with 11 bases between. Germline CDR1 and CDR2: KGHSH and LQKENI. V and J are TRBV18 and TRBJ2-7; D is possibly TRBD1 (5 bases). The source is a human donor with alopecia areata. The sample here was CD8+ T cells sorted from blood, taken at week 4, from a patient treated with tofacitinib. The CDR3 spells CASSPPQGSHEQYF. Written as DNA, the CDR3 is TGTGCCAGCTCACCACCCCAGGGTTCCCACGAGCAGTACTTC.